This TCR beta chain stems from a study of control samples from healthy donors and cancer patients. V was pared by 5 bases and J by 5 bases, with 15 bases between. Germline V lookup: CDR1 PRHDT, CDR2 FYEKMQ (reference sequence). The CDR3 sequence is 14 residues long. Produced via immunoSEQ multiplex PCR; TCRdb's table is partial and in-frame only. Of about 51,000 clones listed, approximately 90% are singletons. The clonotype comes from a middle-aged man with colorectal cancer. This rearrangement joins TRBV13 to TRBJ2-5; D remains ambiguous. The sample taken for sequencing was PBMCs. This CDR3 is CASSVAGLGETQYF. CDR3 nucleotides: TGTGCCAGCAGCGTAGCCGGGCTAGGGGAGACCCAGTACTTC.